Sequencing of this TCR beta chain was carried out in a study of blood T cell repertoires in COVID-19. Measured with immunoSEQ multiplex PCR; TCRdb has only the in-frame clones, and not every one. The table records some 160,000 clones, 83% of them present only once. V was clipped by 5 bases and J by 5 bases, with 13 bases between them. The CDR3 contains 15 residues. Germline V lookup: CDR1 LNHNV, CDR2 YYDKDF (reference sequence). In its sample, this clone was seen a few times. Specimen: peripheral blood. The chain employs TRBV15 and TRBJ1-6; D may be TRBD1 (6 bases). This TCR came from a woman at least 80 years old with acute or convalescent COVID-19. The CDR3 protein is CATSGGQLDNSPLHF. DNA of the CDR3: TGTGCCACCAGCGGCGGACAGTTAGATAATTCACCCCTCCACTTT.